These 11 T cell receptor beta chains came from one sample sequenced in a study of blood T cell repertoires in COVID-19. The table came from immunoSEQ multiplex PCR; TCRdb's copy has only in-frame clones and leaves some out. The sample carries tens of thousands of clones, 70% to 90% recorded once. The sequenced sample was PBMCs or T cells enriched from blood (not recorded which). These receptors all come from a woman in her thirties or forties with acute COVID-19.

This chain joins TRBV7-9 and TRBJ1-5; 7 nucleotides agree with TRBD1. From germline, CDR1 is SEHNR and CDR2 FQNEAQ (reference sequence). The CDR3 extends over 16 amino acids. Trimming took 1 base from V and 6 from J; bases not matched to a gene: 9. Written as DNA, the CDR3 is TGTGCCAGCAGCTTAGGAGACGTGACAGGGAGTCAGCCCCAGCATTTT. This sequence encodes CASSLGDVTGSQPQHF.

V usage is TRBV19 and J usage is TRBJ2-2; 7 bases line up with TRBD2. The length of the CDR3 is 19 residues. V shed 3 bases and J 6 bases; nucleotides not matched to a gene: 19. The germline gives CDR1 LNHDA, CDR2 SQIVND (reference sequence). CDR3 nucleotide sequence: TGTGCCAGTAGTATTTGGTGGGAGCAGTCTTCTAGCGGATCCGGGGAGCTGTTTTTT. Amino acids: CASSIWWEQSSSGSGELFF.

The rearrangement uses TRBV27 and TRBJ2-4; 10 nucleotides align to TRBD2. The CDR3 has 14 amino acids. In germline, CDR1 is MNHEY, CDR2 SMNVEV (reference sequence). Trimming cost V 5 bases and J 9 bases; bases outside gene matches: 7. CDR3 in amino acids: CASSSGGARGIQYF. DNA of the CDR3: TGTGCCAGCAGTAGCGGGGGGGCACGGGGCATTCAGTACTTC.

This clone was seen a few times. The rearrangement uses TRBV28 and TRBJ2-1, with 8 nucleotides matching TRBD2. CDR1 and CDR2 (germline): MDHEN, SYDVKM. This CDR3 region has 14 residues. With 6 bases clipped from V and 2 bases from J, the junction kept 3 bases outside the gene matches. Written as DNA, the CDR3 is TGTGCCAGCAGCCGCGGGGGGCCCTACAATGAGCAGTTCTTC. This encodes CASSRGGPYNEQFF.

Here the CDR3 reads CASSYSPSGGETQYF. In nucleotides, the CDR3 is TGTGCCAGCAGTTACTCGCCTAGCGGGGGGGAGACCCAGTACTTC. This sequence joins TRBV6-5 and TRBJ2-5, with TRBD2 matching over 11 bases. CDR1 and CDR2 (germline): MNHEY, SVGAGI. Trimming cost V 0 bases and J 5 bases; bases outside gene matches: 2. This CDR3 is 15 amino acids long.

The rearrangement joins TRBV28 to TRBJ1-2; 9 bases align to TRBD1. The CDR3 runs 16 residues. From germline, CDR1 is MDHEN and CDR2 SYDVKM. V lost 6 bases to trimming and J lost 6 bases; unmatched junction nucleotides: 14. Here the CDR3 DNA reads TGTGCCAGCAGGGGAGGATGGGGACAGGGAAACGATGGCTACACCTTC. Amino acid sequence: CASRGGWGQGNDGYTF.

The chain has TRBV2 and TRBJ1-5, with D tentatively TRBD1 (6 bases). The V gene lost 6 bases and the J gene lost 2 bases, with 14 bases spanning the gap. CDR1 is SNHLY and CDR2 is FYNNEI in the germline V gene. The CDR3 loop spans 15 amino acids. CDR3 in amino acids: CASRWTAQGNQPQHF. CDR3 in DNA: TGTGCCAGCAGATGGACAGCCCAGGGCAATCAGCCCCAGCATTTT.

This clone has a handful of counts. The CDR3 region is CASSHDKLTEAFF. The DNA of the CDR3 is TGTGCCAGCAGCCACGACAAGCTCACTGAAGCTTTCTTT. The chain joins TRBV11-3 to TRBJ1-1; D is undetermined. Trimming cost V 5 bases and J 4 bases, with 11 bases left between them. This CDR3 comprises 13 residues. Germline CDR1 and CDR2: SGHNT and YENEEA.

This chain uses TRBV6-5 with TRBJ2-5, with 11 bases that match TRBD2. V was pared by 10 bases and J by 2 bases, with 6 bases of the junction left unmatched. Germline CDR1 and CDR2: MNHEY and SVGAGI. The CDR3 spans 14 residues. The CDR3 coding sequence is TGTGCCACGTCATCTAGCGGGAGGCAAGAGACCCAGTACTTC. Residues: CATSSSGRQETQYF.

This chain connects TRBV6-5 to TRBJ1-1; TRBD1 is a possible D gene (5 bases). The CDR3 is 14 residues long. Germline CDR1 MNHEY, CDR2 SVGAGI. V was cut by 7 bases and J by 7 bases, with 19 bases left in between. The CDR3 loop is CASTWGLGDSEAFF. As DNA, the CDR3 is TGTGCCAGCACTTGGGGACTGGGAGATAGTGAAGCTTTCTTT.

This chain joins TRBV6-5 and TRBJ1-1, with D possibly being TRBD1 (6 bases). Germline V gene data show CDR1 as MNHEY and CDR2 as SVGAGI. The CDR3 consists of 15 residues. Trimming took off 2 bases at V and 2 bases at J, with 12 bases between the two ends. The CDR3 sequence is CASSYGDTLNTEAFF. The CDR3 DNA sequence: TGTGCCAGCAGTTACGGGGACACCCTTAACACTGAAGCTTTCTTT.